The 26 T cell receptor beta chains listed next were all sequenced from one sample in a study of T cells in Graves' hyperthyroidism and ophthalmopathy. It was RNA transcripts that yielded the amplified TCR beta CDR3 regions. First-round RT-PCR targeting the TCR CDR3 was performed with the HTBI primer set. TCRdb called the multiplex PCR reads again in MiXCR, with one record for every CDR3 protein. The table records about half a million distinct CDR3 sequences, around 20% of them present only once. Sequences were obtained from blood. These receptors all come from a man aged 40-49 years with Graves' ophthalmopathy.

This chain joins TRBV9 and TRBJ1-4; possible D gene TRBD1, 6 bases. The CDR3 loop spans 15 amino acids. Per the germline V gene, CDR1 is SGDLS and CDR2 is YYNGEE. V shed 6 bases and J shed 2 bases, with 14 bases lying between them. This CDR3 reads CASNTGGGTNEKLFF. As DNA, the CDR3 is TGTGCCAGCAACACCGGAGGGGGGACTAATGAAAAACTGTTTTTT.

This clonotype was detected only a few times. The chain carries TRBV3-1 and TRBJ2-7; D is possibly TRBD1 or TRBD2 (7 bases each). Trimming left V 4 bases short and J 1 base short, with 20 bases between. Germline loops: CDR1 LGHDT, CDR2 YNNKEL (reference sequence). The CDR3 is 17 residues long. The CDR3 DNA is TGTGCCAGCAGCCGCAGCCCAGGGGGGGTCTCTTCCTACGAGCAGTACTTC. Its protein is CASSRSPGGVSSYEQYF.

The genes are TRBV11-2 and TRBJ2-1; TRBD2 matches at 16 bases. The CDR3 extends over 19 amino acids. V gave up 8 bases and J gave up 8 bases; unmatched junction bases: 18. Germline V gives CDR1 SGHAT, CDR2 FQNNGV. The CDR3 DNA is TGTGCCAGCGGATACCCCCCTACCGGGACTAGCGGGGGGGTCTATGAGCAGTTCTTC. Amino acid sequence: CASGYPPTGTSGGVYEQFF.

This chain links TRBV6-1 with TRBJ2-7; tentative D call: TRBD1 (6 bases). There are 12 residues in the CDR3. From germline, CDR1 is MNHNS and CDR2 SASEGT. Deletions cut 6 bases from V and 5 bases from J, with 11 bases between. In DNA form, the CDR3 reads TGTGCCAGCAGGCCCGACAGGAACGAGCAGTACTTC. Amino acids: CASRPDRNEQYF.

The chain is built from TRBV15 and TRBJ2-6; 7 positions agree with TRBD2. Germline CDR1 is LNHNV and CDR2 is YYDKDF (reference sequence). The V gene end was trimmed by 3 bases and the J gene end by 4 bases; junction bases not matched to a gene: 3. The CDR3 totals 15 residues. CDR3 nucleotides: TGTGCCACCAGCAGGCGGGGGTCGGGGGCCAACGTCCTGACTTTC. Amino acid sequence: CATSRRGSGANVLTF.

This clonotype has a count of ten or more. This chain links TRBV30 with TRBJ1-5; D is uncertain. V gave up 2 bases and J gave up 6 bases, with 11 bases separating them. Looked up from germline, CDR1 is GTSNPN and CDR2 is SVGIG (reference sequence). The CDR3 totals 13 residues. The CDR3 loop reads CAWSMGMTQPQHF. In DNA form, the CDR3 reads TGTGCCTGGAGTATGGGTATGACTCAGCCCCAGCATTTT.

A few counts support this clonotype. The CDR3: CASSLGLGQGNTGELFF. The CDR3 bases are TGCGCCAGCAGCTTGGGTCTGGGACAGGGGAACACCGGGGAGCTGTTTTTT. The V gene is TRBV5-1, the J gene TRBJ2-2, with 9 nucleotides matching TRBD1. Looked up from germline, CDR1 is SGHRS and CDR2 is YFSETQ. V shed 0 bases and J 1 base; nucleotides not matched to a gene: 4. This CDR3 is 17 amino acids long.

About this clonotype itself: The germline gene is not matched at one end of the junction; a read error may be the cause. The chain carries TRBV7-2 and TRBJ2-1; the match to TRBD2 covers 11 bases. Per the germline V gene, CDR1 is SGHTA and CDR2 is FQGNSA. CDR3 length equals 17 residues. This CDR3 is CPSSIRGGLAAHNEQFF. The DNA of the CDR3 is TGTCCCAGCAGCATTAGGGGGGGACTAGCGGCCCACAATGAGCAGTTCTTC.

This clonotype was recorded many times. This chain's CDR3 is CASSLLQQETQYF. CDR3 DNA sequence: TGTGCCAGCAGTTTATTACAGCAAGAGACCCAGTACTTC. The V gene is TRBV28, the J gene TRBJ2-5; D ambiguous. V was trimmed by 1 base and J by 2 bases, leaving 5 bases between them. CDR1 and CDR2 from the germline V gene are MDHEN and SYDVKM. The CDR3 sequence is 13 residues long.

The table lists this clonotype with a few counts. The chain links TRBV28 to TRBJ2-7; 8 nucleotides align to TRBD1. Germline V gene sequence: CDR1 MDHEN, CDR2 SYDVKM. CDR3 length: 14 amino acids. V lost 6 bases, J lost 5 bases, and 9 bases stayed unmatched. The CDR3 nucleotides are TGTGCCAGCAGGTACGGACAGGGCGGGAACGAGCAGTACTTC. This codes for CASRYGQGGNEQYF.

This chain links TRBV10-3 with TRBJ2-7; 8 bases map to TRBD2. The germline V gene has CDR1 ENHRY and CDR2 SYGVKD. Trimming at V came to 10 bases and at J to 6 bases, leaving 8 bases not matched to a gene. The CDR3 is made up of 12 amino acids. CDR3 amino acids: CATTSGAGEQYF. The CDR3 nucleotides are TGTGCCACCACTAGCGGTGCCGGCGAGCAGTACTTC.

This clonotype was found many times. This chain links TRBV7-8 with TRBJ2-1; D call uncertain. The CDR3 consists of 14 residues. The germline V gene encodes CDR1 SGHVS and CDR2 FQNEAQ. Trimming removed 6 bases from V and 7 bases from J, with 16 bases in between. CDR3 nucleotides: TGTGCCAGCAGACCCCCAGGCGGAGAGAATGAGCAGTTCTTC. It codes for CASRPPGGENEQFF.

This clonotype was counted a few times. Mismatch with germline at one junction end may stem from a read error. For the CDR3, the DNA is TGCGCCAGCAGCTTCCGGACAAACACAAATACGCAGTATTTT. Its protein is CASSFRTNTNTQYF. This chain links TRBV5-1 with TRBJ2-3; possibly TRBD1 for D (5 bases). Per germline, CDR1 SGHRS and CDR2 YFSETQ. This CDR3 is 14 amino acids long.

This rearrangement joins TRBV11-2 to TRBJ2-5; 8 positions match TRBD1. Germline V CDR1 and CDR2: SGHAT, FQNNGV. The CDR3 sequence is 15 residues long. The V segment lost 5 bases and the J segment 1 base; nucleotides outside the gene matches: 6. CDR3 protein: CASSPAGGRQETQYF. DNA of the CDR3: TGTGCCAGCAGCCCCGCAGGGGGCCGCCAAGAGACCCAGTACTTC.

This clonotype appeared a single time. The chain employs TRBV19 and TRBJ2-2; the match to TRBD2 covers 7 bases. V was pared by 7 bases and J by 7 bases, with 12 bases of the junction left unmatched. Germline CDR1 and CDR2: LNHDA and SQIVND (reference sequence). The CDR3 runs to 15 residues. CDR3 protein: CASTPGGIPHGELFF. CDR3 bases: TGTGCCAGTACCCCCGGGGGGATCCCCCACGGGGAGCTGTTTTTT.

This chain links TRBV3-1 with TRBJ1-1; weak D call: TRBD1 (5 bases). The germline gives CDR1 LGHDT, CDR2 YNNKEL (reference sequence). The V gene lost 2 bases and the J gene lost 4 bases, with 11 bases spanning the gap. CDR3 length: 14 residues. The CDR3 protein is CASSQRDGVTEAFF. The CDR3 bases are TGTGCCAGCAGCCAACGGGACGGAGTCACTGAAGCTTTCTTT.

This chain's CDR3 is CASFTGGADQPQHF. The CDR3 DNA reads as TGTGCCAGCTTTACAGGGGGCGCCGATCAGCCCCAGCATTTT. The V gene is TRBV6-1, the J gene TRBJ1-5, with TRBD1 matching 9 bases. The germline V gene has CDR1 MNHNS and CDR2 SASEGT. The length of the CDR3 is 14 residues. V shed 8 bases, J shed 5 bases, and the junction held 7 bases outside the gene matches.

The chain couples TRBV6-1 to TRBJ1-6; D gene uncertain. V lost 10 bases and J lost 2, with 12 bases in between. Germline loops: CDR1 MNHNS, CDR2 SASEGT. The CDR3 contains 14 residues. Here the CDR3 DNA reads TGTGCCACTAAGGAGGGCCCCTATAATTCACCCCTCCACTTT. Protein sequence: CATKEGPYNSPLHF.

The chain carries TRBV7-2 and TRBJ2-7; 7 bases are shared with TRBD1. The V gene end was trimmed by 5 bases and the J gene end by 7 bases; junction bases not matched to a gene: 14. Germline CDR1 SGHTA, CDR2 FQGNSA. The CDR3 consists of 15 residues. CDR3 coding DNA: TGTGCCAGCAGCCCGCCCGGGACAGCCAGATTGGAGCAGTACTTC. Translated: CASSPPGTARLEQYF.

This clonotype was seen repeatedly, ten times or more. The chain is built from TRBV7-9 and TRBJ1-1; maybe TRBD1 (6 bases). Trimming took 4 bases from V and 1 from J, leaving 10 bases between them. Looked up from germline, CDR1 is SEHNR and CDR2 is FQNEAQ (reference sequence). The CDR3 has 14 residues. CDR3 amino acids: CASSSRGRNTEAFF. CDR3 coding DNA: TGTGCCAGCAGCTCCAGGGGCCGGAACACTGAAGCTTTCTTT. Using reference TRBV7-9 and TRBJ1-1 for the parts outside the CDR3, the full variable domain is DTGVSQNPRHKITKRGQNVTFRCDPISEHNRLYWYRQTLGQGPEFLTYFQNEAQLEKSRLLSDRFSAERPKGSFSTLEIQRTEQGDSAMYLCASSSRGRNTEAFFGQGTRLTVV.

This clonotype was found a few times. This rearrangement joins TRBV20-1 to TRBJ1-2; D unclear. The CDR3 extends over 14 amino acids. Germline-derived CDR1 and CDR2 are DFQATT and SNEGSKA (reference sequence). The V end lost 6 bases, the J end lost 4 bases, and 18 bases lay between the germline ends. The CDR3 nucleotides read TGCAGTGCATGCCCCCCGGGGTTCGGCTATGGCTACACCTTC. Translating gives CSACPPGFGYGYTF.

This clonotype was counted at least ten times. The CDR3 reads CASSPSTGVAYNEQFF. For the CDR3, the DNA is TGTGCCAGCAGCCCCAGTACAGGGGTGGCCTACAATGAGCAGTTCTTC. The chain uses TRBV27 and TRBJ2-1; 7 nucleotides line up with TRBD1. The CDR3 has 16 residues. The V gene's germline CDR1 is MNHEY and CDR2 SMNVEV (reference sequence). V lost 6 bases and J lost 2; bases outside the gene matches: 10.

The genes are TRBV7-3 and TRBJ2-3, with D unclear. CDR3 length: 13 amino acids. Trimming stripped 4 bases from V and 9 bases from J, with 14 bases between. Germline-derived CDR1 and CDR2 are SGHTA and FQGTGA. The CDR3 sequence: CASSSSDGQTQYF. The CDR3 bases are TGTGCCAGCAGCTCCTCGGACGGCCAAACGCAGTATTTT.

Here the CDR3 reads CASSARTASTDTQYF. CDR3 bases: TGTGCCAGCAGTGCCCGGACGGCGAGCACAGATACGCAGTATTTT. V usage is TRBV2 and J usage is TRBJ2-3; unclear D gene. Deletions cut 4 bases from V and 0 bases from J, with 11 bases between. Germline V lookup: CDR1 SNHLY, CDR2 FYNNEI. This CDR3 spans 15 amino acids.

CDR3 residues: CASSDQLRAEQYF. The DNA of the CDR3 is TGTGCCAGCAGCGATCAGTTACGCGCCGAGCAGTACTTC. The genes are TRBV7-2 and TRBJ2-7; D gene unclear. V was trimmed by 5 bases and J by 6 bases, leaving 14 bases between them. The CDR3 is 13 residues long. Germline V gene sequence: CDR1 SGHTA, CDR2 FQGNSA.

There are a few counts of this clonotype. The chain has TRBV4-2 and TRBJ2-5; no clear D. Germline loops: CDR1 LGHNA, CDR2 YNFKEQ. V shed 1 base and J shed 3 bases, with 9 bases lying between them. The CDR3 spans 14 residues. CDR3 in amino acids: CASSQVITEETQYF. CDR3 DNA sequence: TGTGCCAGCAGCCAAGTAATAACTGAAGAGACCCAGTACTTC.